These 30 T cell receptor beta chains were sequenced from one sample in a study of OX40 agonist ivuxolimab in advanced cancers. The repertoire was sequenced with immunoSEQ multiplex PCR; TCRdb's copy has only in-frame clones and lacks some. Of roughly 48,000 clones detected, approximately 87% appear once; the ten largest clones hold around a tenth. This specimen consisted of CD4+ or CD8+ T cells sorted from blood, obtained in a trial of the OX40 agonist ivuxolimab. These receptors were collected from an adult with an advanced solid tumor such as melanoma, head and neck, liver or kidney cancer.

This rearrangement joins TRBV7-3 to TRBJ2-3, with TRBD2 matching over 12 bases. Losses at the gene ends were 4 bases for V and 3 bases for J; bases not matched to a gene: 2. Germline V CDR1 and CDR2: SGHTA, FQGTGA. The CDR3 spans 15 residues. The CDR3: CASSSTSGRTDTQYF. The CDR3 nucleotides are TGTGCCAGCAGCTCGACTAGCGGGAGAACAGATACGCAGTATTTT.

This chain links TRBV14 with TRBJ1-2; D might be TRBD1 (5 bases). Trimming left V 6 bases short and J 5 bases short, with 13 bases between. Germline CDR1 reads SGHDN; CDR2 reads FVKESK. The CDR3 extends over 13 amino acids. This CDR3 reads CASRDWGSYGYTF. The CDR3, as DNA: TGTGCCAGCAGAGATTGGGGCAGTTATGGCTACACCTTC. The full variable domain, in which reference TRBV14 and TRBJ1-2 provide the parts outside the CDR3, is EAGVTQFPSHSVIEKGQTVTLRCDPISGHDNLYWYRRVMGKEIKFLLHFVKESKQDESGMPNNRFLAERTGGTYSTLKVQPAELEDSGVYFCASRDWGSYGYTFGSGTRLTVV.

V usage is TRBV6-5 and J usage is TRBJ2-7; D gene unclear. Germline loops: CDR1 MNHEY, CDR2 SVGAGI. The CDR3 consists of 11 residues. Trimming cost V 8 bases and J 2 bases, with 7 bases left between them. As DNA, the CDR3 is TGTGCCAGCGGAGAGCCCTACGAGCAGTACTTC. This encodes CASGEPYEQYF.

V is TRBV19 and J is TRBJ2-5; perhaps TRBD1 as D (5 bases). The CDR3 is 13 amino acids. CDR1 is LNHDA and CDR2 is SQIVND in the germline V gene (reference sequence). Trimming took 5 bases from V and 7 from J, leaving 14 bases between them. CDR3: CASSSLGEGTQYF. As DNA, the CDR3 is TGTGCCAGTAGTTCCCTAGGGGAAGGGACCCAGTACTTC. Full variable domain (rest looked up from reference TRBV19 and TRBJ2-5): DGGITQSPKYLFRKEGQNVTLSCEQNLNHDAMYWYRQDPGQGLRLIYYSQIVNDFQKGDIAEGYSVSREKKESFPLTVTSAQKNPTAFYLCASSSLGEGTQYFGPGTRLLVL.

The chain employs TRBV19 and TRBJ1-1; D is unclear. The CDR3 spans 14 residues. Trimming took off 1 base at V and 0 bases at J, with 6 bases between the two ends. Germline loops: CDR1 LNHDA, CDR2 SQIVND (reference sequence). The CDR3 loop is CASSIGVMNTEAFF. The CDR3 DNA is TGTGCCAGTAGTATAGGGGTCATGAACACTGAAGCTTTCTTT.

This chain uses TRBV15 with TRBJ1-1, with D possibly being TRBD1 (5 bases). The CDR3 length is 12 residues. The V gene's germline CDR1 is LNHNV and CDR2 YYDKDF (reference sequence). Deletions cut 2 bases from V and 6 bases from J, with 7 bases between. The CDR3 protein is CATSRPGPEAFF. The CDR3 DNA sequence: TGTGCCACCAGCAGACCGGGACCTGAAGCTTTCTTT.

In its sample, this clone was seen a few times. The chain employs TRBV6-4 and TRBJ1-1, with unresolved D. CDR3 size: 14 residues. Trimming shortened V by 5 bases and J by 4 bases, and 14 bases separated the two germline ends. From germline, CDR1 is MRHNA and CDR2 SNTAGT. This CDR3 reads CASSPGTSGTEAFF. The DNA for the CDR3 is TGTGCCAGCAGTCCAGGAACCTCAGGCACTGAAGCTTTCTTT.

The J gene is TRBJ2-1, the V gene TRBV4-1, with D perhaps TRBD2 (6 bases). V lost 7 bases to trimming and J lost 0 bases, with 13 bases between them. The CDR3 covers 15 residues. CDR1 is MGHRA, CDR2 YSYEKL, per germline. The CDR3 region is CASTNRDFSYNEQFF. CDR3 sequence (DNA): TGCGCCAGCACCAACCGGGACTTCTCCTACAATGAGCAGTTCTTC.

This chain joins TRBV6-5 and TRBJ1-6; D remains ambiguous. Germline V CDR1 and CDR2: MNHEY, SVGAGI. V lost 0 bases to trimming and J lost 8 bases, with 5 bases between them. This CDR3 has 13 residues. Here the CDR3 DNA reads TGTGCCAGCAGTTACTCGCAGGATTCACCCCTCCACTTT. Its protein product is CASSYSQDSPLHF.

The chain is built from TRBV7-2 and TRBJ2-3, with a weak D call TRBD2 (6 bases). Germline V CDR1 and CDR2: SGHTA, FQGNSA. Trimming took 3 bases from V and 2 from J, leaving 18 bases between them. The CDR3 is 17 amino acids. This CDR3 reads CASSFTMGGPYTDTQYF. DNA for the CDR3: TGTGCCAGCAGCTTCACTATGGGAGGACCCTACACAGATACGCAGTATTTT.

J is TRBJ1-5 and V is TRBV4-2; the D is unclear. The germline CDR1 and CDR2 sequences are LGHNA and YNFKEQ. This CDR3 has 18 residues. The ends were cut back, 9 bases at V and 0 bases at J, with 24 bases in the middle. CDR3 coding DNA: TGTGCCAGACTTGATGACCGCTTGAGACTTTATAGCAATCAGCCCCAGCATTTT. This gives the protein CARLDDRLRLYSNQPQHF.

This clone was found once. Here the CDR3 reads CASSQVGGELFF. The CDR3 DNA is TGCGCCAGCAGCCAAGTGGGGGGGGAGCTGTTTTTT. V is TRBV4-3 and J is TRBJ2-2, with no clear D. The germline CDR1 and CDR2 sequences are LGHNA and YSLEER. The CDR3 runs 12 residues. Trimming removed 1 base at V and 8 bases at J, with 5 bases between.

V gene TRBV10-2 combines with J gene TRBJ2-2; D is tentatively TRBD1 or TRBD2 (5 bases each). The CDR3 has 14 amino acids. CDR1 and CDR2 (germline): WSHSY, SAAADI. Trimming stripped 0 bases from V and 6 bases from J, with 8 bases between. The CDR3 nucleotides are TGCGCCAGCAGTGAGTCGGGGGACGCCGGGGAGCTGTTTTTT. It yields the protein CASSESGDAGELFF.

The chain uses TRBV7-2 and TRBJ1-6, with D perhaps matching TRBD1 (5 bases). The CDR3 covers 15 residues. Trimming left V 1 base short and J 4 bases short, with 8 bases between. In germline, CDR1 is SGHTA, CDR2 FQGNSA. This chain's CDR3 is CASSLVDSYNSPLHF. In DNA, the CDR3 is TGTGCCAGCAGCTTAGTCGACAGTTATAATTCACCCCTCCACTTT.

This rearrangement joins TRBV27 to TRBJ1-3, with 7 nucleotides matching TRBD1. The V and J ends lost 5 bases and 2 bases, in that order; junction bases with no gene match: 3. The CDR3 runs to 14 residues. The V gene's germline CDR1 is MNHEY and CDR2 SMNVEV (reference sequence). Here the CDR3 reads CASSPTGPGNTIYF. In DNA form, the CDR3 reads TGTGCCAGCAGTCCGACAGGGCCTGGAAACACCATATATTTT.

This clone has only a few counts. V and J are TRBV4-3 and TRBJ1-1; tentative D call: TRBD1 (6 bases). The CDR3 has 15 residues. Between the trimmed V and J ends, which lost 5 bases and 7 bases, there was a span of 20 bases. Germline CDR1 is LGHNA and CDR2 is YSLEER. The CDR3 DNA follows: TGCGCCAGCAGCTACAGAACAGGGTTGATGGATGAAGCTTTCTTT. This gives the protein CASSYRTGLMDEAFF.

This clone has just one count. The chain recombines TRBV5-1 with TRBJ1-2; no firm D call. The V gene lost 0 bases and the J gene lost 1 base, with 13 bases spanning the gap. Per the germline V gene, CDR1 is SGHRS and CDR2 is YFSETQ. The CDR3 spans 16 residues. CDR3 sequence reads: CASSLVTATSNYGYTF. CDR3 bases: TGCGCCAGCAGCTTGGTTACAGCCACCAGTAACTATGGCTACACCTTC.

The chain employs TRBV9 and TRBJ2-7; D possibly matches TRBD1 or TRBD2 (6 bases each). There are 15 residues in the CDR3. Trimming cost V 3 bases and J 0 bases, with 13 bases left between them. CDR1 is SGDLS, CDR2 YYNGEE, per germline. CDR3 sequence: CASSEGGEVSYEQYF. Here the CDR3 DNA reads TGTGCCAGCAGCGAGGGGGGTGAGGTCTCCTACGAGCAGTACTTC. Using reference TRBV9 and TRBJ2-7 for the parts outside the CDR3, the full variable domain is DSGVTQTPKHLITATGQRVTLRCSPRSGDLSVYWYQQSLDQGLQFLIQYYNGEERAKGNILERFSAQQFPDLHSELNLSSLELGDSALYFCASSEGGEVSYEQYFGPGTRLTVT.

This clone showed up just a few times. The chain links TRBV14 to TRBJ1-1; no reliable D call. Trimming took 1 base from V and 1 from J, leaving 7 bases between them. CDR1 is SGHDN, CDR2 FVKESK, per germline. The CDR3 is 14 residues long. In DNA, the CDR3 is TGTGCCAGCAGCCAAGTGGGTGAGAACACTGAAGCTTTCTTT. Protein sequence: CASSQVGENTEAFF. Drawing the rest from reference TRBV14 and TRBJ1-1, the complete variable domain is EAGVTQFPSHSVIEKGQTVTLRCDPISGHDNLYWYRRVMGKEIKFLLHFVKESKQDESGMPNNRFLAERTGGTYSTLKVQPAELEDSGVYFCASSQVGENTEAFFGQGTRLTVV.

The chain recombines TRBV9 with TRBJ1-5, with 7 bases aligning to TRBD1. Trimming removed 6 bases from V and 4 bases from J; junction bases left unmatched: 10. The germline CDR1 and CDR2 sequences are SGDLS and YYNGEE. The CDR3 has 15 residues. The CDR3 bases are TGTGCCAGCACTCCTTCGGGACAGCAGAATCAGCCCCAGCATTTT. This encodes CASTPSGQQNQPQHF.

The chain recombines TRBV30 with TRBJ2-1; D may be TRBD2 (7 bases). The CDR3 has 13 amino acids. V lost 5 bases and J 3 bases, leaving 11 bases between the germline ends. From germline, CDR1 is GTSNPN and CDR2 SVGIG (reference sequence). The CDR3 DNA reads as TGTGCCTGGGGGGGGGCCAGCTACAATGAGCAGTTCTTC. This sequence encodes CAWGGASYNEQFF.

This chain connects TRBV7-9 to TRBJ1-2; D is unclear. This CDR3 is built from 13 residues. The V and J ends lost 5 bases and 7 bases respectively, with 14 bases between them. CDR1 SEHNR and CDR2 FQNEAQ come from the germline V gene (reference sequence). CDR3: CASSRDTRPGYTF. CDR3 in DNA: TGTGCCAGCAGCCGGGATACAAGACCTGGCTACACCTTC.

The chain couples TRBV7-3 to TRBJ2-2; a possible D gene is TRBD1 (6 bases). V was shortened by 1 base and J by 2 bases, with 17 bases between the two germline ends. Germline V gives CDR1 SGHTA, CDR2 FQGTGA. This CDR3 comprises 18 residues. The CDR3 nucleotides read TGTGCCAGCAGCTTAATAAAATCGGTGACAGGAAACACCGGGGAGCTGTTTTTT. The encoded protein is CASSLIKSVTGNTGELFF. The complete variable domain, with remaining parts taken from reference TRBV7-3 and TRBJ2-2, reads GAGVSQTPSNKVTEKGKYVELRCDPISGHTALYWYRQSLGQGPEFLIYFQGTGAADDSGLPNDRFFAVRPEGSVSTLKIQRTERGDSAVYLCASSLIKSVTGNTGELFFGEGSRLTVL.

V is TRBV11-3 and J is TRBJ2-1; 8 nucleotides line up with TRBD1. With V trimmed by 4 bases and J by 10 bases, 3 bases remained unmatched. In germline, CDR1 is SGHNT, CDR2 YENEEA. This CDR3 contains 12 residues. Here the CDR3 reads CASSSRDREQFF. In DNA form, the CDR3 reads TGTGCCAGCAGCTCAAGGGACAGGGAGCAGTTCTTC.

This rearrangement joins TRBV6-5 to TRBJ1-1; no reliable D call. Per germline, CDR1 MNHEY and CDR2 SVGAGI. Trimming removed 10 bases at V and 1 base at J, with 10 bases between. The CDR3 loop spans 12 amino acids. The CDR3 nucleotides are TGTGCCACCTCGGGCGGGAACACTGAAGCTTTCTTT. Protein sequence: CATSGGNTEAFF.

The chain joins TRBV11-2 to TRBJ1-1; no clear D. CDR3 size: 14 residues. Trimming removed 1 base from V and 1 base from J, with 7 bases in between. CDR1 and CDR2 (germline): SGHAT, FQNNGV. The CDR3 DNA follows: TGTGCCAGCAGCTTAGGCGCCAGGAACACTGAAGCTTTCTTT. Encoded protein: CASSLGARNTEAFF. The variable domain in full, completed from reference TRBV11-2 and TRBJ1-1, reads EAGVAQSPRYKIIEKRQSVAFWCNPISGHATLYWYQQILGQGPKLLIQFQNNGVVDDSQLPKDRFSAERLKGVDSTLKIQPAKLEDSAVYLCASSLGARNTEAFFGQGTRLTVV.

The chain links TRBV14 to TRBJ2-1; a possible D gene is TRBD1 (5 bases). V dropped 3 bases and J dropped 13 bases, with 10 bases sitting between them. This CDR3 region has 11 residues. Germline V gene lookup returns CDR1 SGHDN and CDR2 FVKESK. The CDR3 sequence is CASSQGQGQFF. The CDR3, as DNA: TGTGCCAGCAGCCAGGGGCAGGGTCAGTTCTTC.

V and J are TRBV6-5 and TRBJ1-2, with TRBD1 identical over 8 bases. The germline V gene encodes CDR1 MNHEY and CDR2 SVGAGI. V was pared by 4 bases and J by 3 bases, with 4 bases of the junction left unmatched. This CDR3 region has 14 residues. As DNA, the CDR3 is TGTGCCAGCAGTTCTACAGGGGGAGACTATGGCTACACCTTC. The encoded protein is CASSSTGGDYGYTF.

This clone was picked up one time. The chain carries TRBV4-2 and TRBJ1-4; tentative D call: TRBD1 (5 bases). This CDR3 has 18 amino acids. Germline loops: CDR1 LGHNA, CDR2 YNFKEQ. V was pared by 0 bases and J by 0 bases, with 14 bases between. The CDR3 region has the DNA TGTGCCAGCAGCCAAGATCCCGCAGGGAGTACAACTAATGAAAAACTGTTTTTT. It translates to CASSQDPAGSTTNEKLFF.

V gene TRBV5-6 combines with J gene TRBJ2-3; 12 bases line up with TRBD2. J was trimmed by 1 base and V by 0 bases; bases with no gene match: 3. The CDR3 consists of 17 residues. From germline, CDR1 is SGHDT and CDR2 YYEEEE. The CDR3 DNA reads TGTGCCAGCAGCTTGGAGACTAGCGGGAGAGGCACAGATACGCAGTATTTT. Protein sequence: CASSLETSGRGTDTQYF.